The following is a T cell receptor beta chain sequence with its context. Its antigen is currently unknown. With 2 bases removed from V and 8 bases from J, the gap between germline ends came to 18 bases. This CDR3 is 15 amino acids long. The germline V gene encodes CDR1 MNHEY and CDR2 SVGAGI. These data originate in a study of T-cell memory formation after mild COVID-19. General study results and limits: Day 15 to 85 contracting clones showed balanced CD4/CD8; day 15 to 37 expanders favored CD4+. CD4+ contracting clones were mainly CM and EM; CD8+ ones, EMRA.

TCRdb passed the 5' RACE reads through MiXCR, listing each CDR3 protein once. The profile shows 350,000 to 500,000 distinct CDR3 sequences, 20% of them singletons. Sequenced material: PBMCs or a T cell subset sorted from them (not recorded which). This TCR was sampled from an adult woman who had mild COVID-19 (a few samples of this study predate the infection). Cell type and time point are not known. This rearrangement joins TRBV6-5 to TRBJ1-2; D is possibly TRBD1 (5 bases). CDR3 nucleotides: TGTGCCAGCAGTTACAGGGGCCTAGAAGAGGGCGGCTACACCTTC. Its protein is CASSYRGLEEGGYTF.